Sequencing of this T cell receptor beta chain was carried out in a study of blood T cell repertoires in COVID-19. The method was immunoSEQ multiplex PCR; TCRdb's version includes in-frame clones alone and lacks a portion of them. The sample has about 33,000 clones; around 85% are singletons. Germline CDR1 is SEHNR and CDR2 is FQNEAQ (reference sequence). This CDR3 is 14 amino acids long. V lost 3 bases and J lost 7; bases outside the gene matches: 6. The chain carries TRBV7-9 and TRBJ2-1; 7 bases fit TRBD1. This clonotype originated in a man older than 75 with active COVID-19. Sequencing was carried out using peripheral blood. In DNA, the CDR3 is TGTGCCAGCAGCTTTGGCTACAGGGGAAATGAGCAGTTCTTC. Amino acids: CASSFGYRGNEQFF. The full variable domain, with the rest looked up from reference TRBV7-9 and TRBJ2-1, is DTGVSQNPRHKITKRGQNVTFRCDPISEHNRLYWYRQTLGQGPEFLTYFQNEAQLEKSRLLSDRFSAERPKGSFSTLEIQRTEQGDSAMYLCASSFGYRGNEQFFGPGTRLTVL.